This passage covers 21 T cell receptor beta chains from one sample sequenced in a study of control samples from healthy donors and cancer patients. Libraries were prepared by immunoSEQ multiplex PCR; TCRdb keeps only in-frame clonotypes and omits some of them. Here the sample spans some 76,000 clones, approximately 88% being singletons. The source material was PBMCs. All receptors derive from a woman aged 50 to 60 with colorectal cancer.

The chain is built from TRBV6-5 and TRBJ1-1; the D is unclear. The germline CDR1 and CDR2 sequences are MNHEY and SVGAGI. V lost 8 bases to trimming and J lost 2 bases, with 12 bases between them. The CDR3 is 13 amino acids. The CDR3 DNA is TGTGCCAGCGAGACAAATCTTAACACTGAAGCTTTCTTT. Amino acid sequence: CASETNLNTEAFF.

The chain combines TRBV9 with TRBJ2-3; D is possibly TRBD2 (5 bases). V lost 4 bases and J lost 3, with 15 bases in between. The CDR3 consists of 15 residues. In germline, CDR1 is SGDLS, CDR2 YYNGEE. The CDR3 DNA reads TGTGCCAGCAGCCCAAGAGGGAGTACAACAGATACGCAGTATTTT. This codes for CASSPRGSTTDTQYF.

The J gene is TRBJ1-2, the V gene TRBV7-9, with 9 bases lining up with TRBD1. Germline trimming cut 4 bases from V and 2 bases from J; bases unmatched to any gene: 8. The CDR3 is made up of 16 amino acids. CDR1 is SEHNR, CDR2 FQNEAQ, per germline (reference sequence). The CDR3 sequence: CASSSNTGQGNYGYTF. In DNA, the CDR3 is TGTGCCAGCAGCTCCAACACGGGACAGGGAAACTATGGCTACACCTTC.

CDR3 region: CASTASGGWDTQYF. CDR3 DNA: TGTGCCAGCACGGCTAGCGGGGGCTGGGATACGCAGTATTTT. The chain uses TRBV28 and TRBJ2-3; 10 positions match TRBD2. The ends lost 7 bases at V and 6 bases at J; junction bases unmatched: 7. This CDR3 is built from 14 residues. Germline CDR1 MDHEN, CDR2 SYDVKM.

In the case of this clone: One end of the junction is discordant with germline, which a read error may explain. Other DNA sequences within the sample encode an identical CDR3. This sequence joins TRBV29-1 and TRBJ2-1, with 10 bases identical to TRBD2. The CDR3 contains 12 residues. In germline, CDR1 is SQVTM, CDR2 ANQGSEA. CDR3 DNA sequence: TGTAGCGGGGGGAGCTCCTACAATGAGCAGTTCTTC. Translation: CSGGSSYNEQFF.

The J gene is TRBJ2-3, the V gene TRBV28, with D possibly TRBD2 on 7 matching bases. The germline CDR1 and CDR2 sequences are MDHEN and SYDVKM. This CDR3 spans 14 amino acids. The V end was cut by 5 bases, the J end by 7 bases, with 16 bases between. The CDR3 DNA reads TGTGCCAGCAGTCTAGGGGGGGTGATCTATACGCAGTATTTT. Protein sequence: CASSLGGVIYTQYF. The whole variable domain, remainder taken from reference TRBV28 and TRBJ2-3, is DVKVTQSSRYLVKRTGEKVFLECVQDMDHENMFWYRQDPGLGLRLIYFSYDVKMKEKGDIPEGYSVSREKKERFSLILESASTNQTSMYLCASSLGGVIYTQYFGPGTRLTVL.

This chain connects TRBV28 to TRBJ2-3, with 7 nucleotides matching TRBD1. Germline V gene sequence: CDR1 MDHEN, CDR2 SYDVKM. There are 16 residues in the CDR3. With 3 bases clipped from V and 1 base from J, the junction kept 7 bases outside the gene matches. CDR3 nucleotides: TGTGCCAGCAGTTTCCCTGGGACAGCCCGCACAGATACGCAGTATTTT. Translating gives CASSFPGTARTDTQYF.

CDR3 sequence (DNA): TGTGCCAGCAGTTTATTGACAGGCACAGATACGCAGTATTTT. It specifies CASSLLTGTDTQYF. This sequence joins TRBV27 and TRBJ2-3; D possibly corresponds to TRBD1 (5 bases). V was pared by 1 base and J by 1 base, with 6 bases between. The CDR3 is 14 amino acids. CDR1 is MNHEY and CDR2 is SMNVEV in the germline V gene (reference sequence).

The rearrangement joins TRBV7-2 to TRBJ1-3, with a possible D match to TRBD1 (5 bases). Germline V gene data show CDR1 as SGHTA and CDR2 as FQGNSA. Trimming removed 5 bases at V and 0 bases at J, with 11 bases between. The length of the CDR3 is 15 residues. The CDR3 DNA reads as TGTGCCAGCAGCATGGGACGCAACTCTGGAAACACCATATATTTT. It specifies CASSMGRNSGNTIYF.

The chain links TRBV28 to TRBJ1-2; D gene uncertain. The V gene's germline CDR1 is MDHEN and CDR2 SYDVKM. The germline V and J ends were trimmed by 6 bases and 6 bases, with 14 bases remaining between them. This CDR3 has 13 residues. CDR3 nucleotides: TGTGCCAGCAGCGATGGACGGCGGAATGGCTACACCTTC. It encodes CASSDGRRNGYTF.

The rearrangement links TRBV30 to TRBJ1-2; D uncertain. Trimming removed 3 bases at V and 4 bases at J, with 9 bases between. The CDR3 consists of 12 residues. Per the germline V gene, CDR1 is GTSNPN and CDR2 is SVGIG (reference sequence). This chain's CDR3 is CAWSLRGYGYTF. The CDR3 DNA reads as TGTGCCTGGAGCCTTCGTGGCTATGGCTACACCTTC.

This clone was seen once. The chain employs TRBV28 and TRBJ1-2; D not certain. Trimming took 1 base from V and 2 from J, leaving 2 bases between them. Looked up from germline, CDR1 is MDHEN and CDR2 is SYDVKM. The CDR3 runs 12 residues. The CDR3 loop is CASSLLNYGYTF. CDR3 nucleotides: TGTGCCAGCAGTTTATTGAACTATGGCTACACCTTC.

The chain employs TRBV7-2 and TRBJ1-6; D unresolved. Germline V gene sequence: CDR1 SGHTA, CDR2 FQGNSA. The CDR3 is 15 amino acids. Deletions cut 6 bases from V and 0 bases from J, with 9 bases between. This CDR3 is CASRGSVSYNSPLHF. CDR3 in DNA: TGTGCCAGCAGGGGGTCCGTCTCCTATAATTCACCCCTCCACTTT.

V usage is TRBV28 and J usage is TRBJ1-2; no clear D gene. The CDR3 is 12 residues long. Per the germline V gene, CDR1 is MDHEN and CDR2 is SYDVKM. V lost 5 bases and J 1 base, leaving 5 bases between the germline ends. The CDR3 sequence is CASSQSNYGYTF. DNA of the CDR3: TGTGCCAGCAGTCAGAGTAACTATGGCTACACCTTC.

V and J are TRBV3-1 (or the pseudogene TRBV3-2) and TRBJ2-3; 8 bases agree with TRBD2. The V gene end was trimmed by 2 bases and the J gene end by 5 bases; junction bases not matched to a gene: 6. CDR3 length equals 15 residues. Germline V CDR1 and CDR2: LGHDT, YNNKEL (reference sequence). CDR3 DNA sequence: TGTGCCAGCAGCCAACCCGGGGGGGGCGAAGATACGCAGTATTTT. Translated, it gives CASSQPGGGEDTQYF.

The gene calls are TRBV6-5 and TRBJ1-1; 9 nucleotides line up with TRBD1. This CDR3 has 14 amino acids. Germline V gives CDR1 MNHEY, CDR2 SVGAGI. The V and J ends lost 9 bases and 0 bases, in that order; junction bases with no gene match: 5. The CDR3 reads CASRQGGMNTEAFF. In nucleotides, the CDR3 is TGTGCCAGTCGACAGGGGGGCATGAACACTGAAGCTTTCTTT.

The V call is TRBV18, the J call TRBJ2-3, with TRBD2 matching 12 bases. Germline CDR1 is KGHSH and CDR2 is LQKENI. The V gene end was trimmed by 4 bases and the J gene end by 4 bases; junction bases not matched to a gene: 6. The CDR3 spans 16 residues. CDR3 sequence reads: CASSQETSGGADTQYF. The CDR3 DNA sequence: TGTGCCAGCTCACAGGAGACTAGCGGGGGTGCAGATACGCAGTATTTT.

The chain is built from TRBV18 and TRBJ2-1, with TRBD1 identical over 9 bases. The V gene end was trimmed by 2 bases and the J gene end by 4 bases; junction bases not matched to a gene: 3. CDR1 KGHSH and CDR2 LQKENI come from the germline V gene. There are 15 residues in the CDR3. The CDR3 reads CASSPGTGLYNEQFF. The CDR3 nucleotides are TGTGCCAGCTCACCAGGGACAGGGCTGTACAATGAGCAGTTCTTC. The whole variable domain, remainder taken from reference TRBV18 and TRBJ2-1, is NAGVMQNPRHLVRRRGQEARLRCSPMKGHSHVYWYRQLPEEGLKFMVYLQKENIIDESGMPKERFSAEFPKEGPSILRIQQVVRGDSAAYFCASSPGTGLYNEQFFGPGTRLTVL.

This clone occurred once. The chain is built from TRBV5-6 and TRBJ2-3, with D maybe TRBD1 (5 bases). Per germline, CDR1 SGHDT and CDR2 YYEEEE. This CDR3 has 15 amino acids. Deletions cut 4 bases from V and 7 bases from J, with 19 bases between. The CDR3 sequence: CASSDQGGEINTQYF. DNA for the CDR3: TGTGCCAGCAGCGACCAGGGTGGAGAGATCAATACGCAGTATTTT. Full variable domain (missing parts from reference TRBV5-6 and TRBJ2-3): DAGVTQSPTHLIKTRGQQVTLRCSPKSGHDTVSWYQQALGQGPQFIFQYYEEEERQRGNFPDRFSGHQFPNYSSELNVNALLLGDSALYLCASSDQGGEINTQYFGPGTRLTVL.

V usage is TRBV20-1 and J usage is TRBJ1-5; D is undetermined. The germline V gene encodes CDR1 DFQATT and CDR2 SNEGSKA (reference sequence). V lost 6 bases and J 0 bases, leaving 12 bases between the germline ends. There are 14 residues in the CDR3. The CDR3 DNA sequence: TGCAGTGCCAGTAATTCCGTTAGCAATCAGCCCCAGCATTTT. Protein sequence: CSASNSVSNQPQHF.

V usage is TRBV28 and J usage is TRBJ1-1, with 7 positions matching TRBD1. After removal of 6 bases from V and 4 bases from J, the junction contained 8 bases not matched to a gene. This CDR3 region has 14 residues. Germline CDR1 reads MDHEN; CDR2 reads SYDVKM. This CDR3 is CASRGRQGLTEAFF. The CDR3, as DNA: TGTGCCAGCAGGGGACGACAGGGACTCACTGAAGCTTTCTTT.